This TCR beta chain came from a study of blood T cells in healthy people across ages. It was with a sample-barcoded 5' primer and a J-beta primer mix that a second PCR of about 6 to 11 cycles was run. TCRdb analysed the 5' RACE reads with MiXCR anew, one entry per CDR3 protein. The data hold around 320,000 distinct CDR3 sequences, with about 25% observed a single time. The CDR3 is made up of 15 amino acids. CDR1 and CDR2 from the germline V gene are SGHRS and YFSETQ. Trimming removed 0 bases from V and 8 bases from J, with 14 bases in between. This TCR derives from a woman in her 70s in good health. Material for sequencing was blood. The chain is built from TRBV5-1 and TRBJ2-2, with unresolved D. The CDR3 DNA follows: TGCGCCAGCAGCTTGGCCCGGTCCAGCCCTGGGGAGCTGTTTTTT. Protein: CASSLARSSPGELFF.